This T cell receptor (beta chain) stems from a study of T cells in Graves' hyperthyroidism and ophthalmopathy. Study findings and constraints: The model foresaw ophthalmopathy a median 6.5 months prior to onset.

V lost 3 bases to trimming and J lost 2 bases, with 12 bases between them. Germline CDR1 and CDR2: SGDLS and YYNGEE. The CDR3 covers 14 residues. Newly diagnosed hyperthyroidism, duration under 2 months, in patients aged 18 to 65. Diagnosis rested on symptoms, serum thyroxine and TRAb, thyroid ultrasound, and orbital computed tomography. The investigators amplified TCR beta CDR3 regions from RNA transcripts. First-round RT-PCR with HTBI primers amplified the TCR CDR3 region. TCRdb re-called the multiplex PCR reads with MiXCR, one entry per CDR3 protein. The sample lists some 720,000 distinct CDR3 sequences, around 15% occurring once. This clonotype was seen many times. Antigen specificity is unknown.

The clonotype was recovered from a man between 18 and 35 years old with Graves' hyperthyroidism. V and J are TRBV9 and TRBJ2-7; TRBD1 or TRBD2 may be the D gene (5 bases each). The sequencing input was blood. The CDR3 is CASSARDGPYEQYF. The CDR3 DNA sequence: TGTGCCAGCAGCGCCCGGGACGGACCCTACGAGCAGTACTTC.